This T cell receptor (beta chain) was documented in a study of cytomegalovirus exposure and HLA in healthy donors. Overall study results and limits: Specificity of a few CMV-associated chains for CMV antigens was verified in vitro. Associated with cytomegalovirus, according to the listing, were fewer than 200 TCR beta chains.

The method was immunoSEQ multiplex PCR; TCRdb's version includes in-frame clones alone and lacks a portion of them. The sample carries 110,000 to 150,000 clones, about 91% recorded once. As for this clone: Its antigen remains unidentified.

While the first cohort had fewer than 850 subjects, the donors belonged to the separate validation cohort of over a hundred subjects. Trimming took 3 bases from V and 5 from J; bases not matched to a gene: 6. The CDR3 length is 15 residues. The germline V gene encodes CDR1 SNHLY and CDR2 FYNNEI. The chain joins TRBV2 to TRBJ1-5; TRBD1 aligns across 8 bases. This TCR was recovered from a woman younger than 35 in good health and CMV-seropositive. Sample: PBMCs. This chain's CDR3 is CASSESGQGDQPQHF. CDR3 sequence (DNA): TGTGCCAGCAGTGAGTCCGGACAGGGCGATCAGCCCCAGCATTTT.